This T cell receptor (beta chain) was recorded in a study of blood T cell repertoires in COVID-19. Study-level information: Acute-phase and convalescent COVID-19 samples originated in the United States, Italy and Spain. Sources were T cells, B-cell-depleted T cells, or PBMCs; the material itself was cDNA or gDNA.

Original methodology: Quantification of nucleated cells was approximated via reference gene primer amplification. TCRdb keeps only in-frame clones here, not all; method: immunoSEQ multiplex PCR. Clone size and the V and J calls come from that table; the DNA yielded D and trimming. The table has over 55,000 clones, over 75% seen once. The sequenced material came from peripheral blood. The receptor was isolated from a human donor in a cohort sampled during active COVID-19.

Here the CDR3 DNA reads TGTGCCAGCAGCCCTAGACTAGCGGGAGAGGAGACCCAGTACTTC. This translates into CASSPRLAGEETQYF. This rearrangement joins TRBV3-1 (or the pseudogene TRBV3-2) to TRBJ2-5, with TRBD2 identical over 12 bases. V lost 4 bases, J lost 5 bases, and 5 bases stayed unmatched. CDR3 length: 15 amino acids. Germline CDR1 is LGHDT and CDR2 is YNNKEL (reference sequence).